The rows below give T cell receptor beta chains drawn from one sample of a study of blood T cell repertoires in COVID-19. Libraries were prepared by immunoSEQ multiplex PCR; TCRdb keeps only in-frame clonotypes and omits some of them. The table has tens of thousands of clones, around 84% seen once; the top ten hold about 2.5%. The material sequenced was peripheral blood. The receptors were sampled from a man aged 50-59 years with acute or convalescent COVID-19. CDR3s include the opening cysteine and the closing phenylalanine or tryptophan. A D gene is named only where the DNA matches it firmly. Expanded clones are given a class, and other clones once, few, many or no size at all.

CDR3nt: TGTGCCAGCCCGACAGGGAAGTGTTACGAGCAGTACTTC; CDR3aa: CASPTGKCYEQYF; abundance: -; j_gene: TRBJ2-7; v_gene: TRBV7-3; d_gene: TRBD1
CDR3nt: TGTGCCAGCAGCTTAGGGATAATAGGGTCGGGGATCAACAATGAGCAGTTCTTC; CDR3aa: CASSLGIIGSGINNEQFF; abundance: -; j_gene: TRBJ2-1; v_gene: TRBV11-2; d_gene: -
CDR3nt: TGTGCCAGCAGTTTACCCCTAGGGACTAGCGGAACATTAGATACGCAGTATTTT; CDR3aa: CASSLPLGTSGTLDTQYF; abundance: -; j_gene: TRBJ2-3; v_gene: TRBV28; d_gene: TRBD2
CDR3nt: TGCGCCAGCAGCTTGGATGGGACAGGTTATGCAAGGGCCTACAATGAGCAGTTCTTC; CDR3aa: CASSLDGTGYARAYNEQFF; abundance: once; j_gene: TRBJ2-1; v_gene: TRBV5-1; d_gene: TRBD1
CDR3nt: TGTGCCAGCAGCCGTCGACTAGCGCGACAAGAGACCCAGTACTTC; CDR3aa: CASSRRLARQETQYF; abundance: once; j_gene: TRBJ2-5; v_gene: TRBV14; d_gene: TRBD2
CDR3nt: TGCGCCAGCAGCTCGACACCATATAGCAATCAGCCCCAGCATTTT; CDR3aa: CASSSTPYSNQPQHF; abundance: -; j_gene: TRBJ1-5; v_gene: TRBV5-1; d_gene: -
CDR3nt: TGTGCCAGCAGTACTCAGGGCTACGAGCAGTACTTC; CDR3aa: CASSTQGYEQYF; abundance: once; j_gene: TRBJ2-7; v_gene: TRBV28; d_gene: -
CDR3nt: TGTGCCAGCAGTTACGGGACAGGGAACACCGGGGAGCTGTTTTTT; CDR3aa: CASSYGTGNTGELFF; abundance: few; j_gene: TRBJ2-2; v_gene: TRBV27; d_gene: TRBD1
CDR3nt: TGTGCCAGCAGCCCTGGACTAGCGGGAGGAGGGATCGGGGAGCTGTTTTTT; CDR3aa: CASSPGLAGGGIGELFF; abundance: -; j_gene: TRBJ2-2; v_gene: TRBV6-4; d_gene: TRBD2
CDR3nt: TGTGCCAGCAGCCTACGAGCCGGGACAGTCTACGAGCAGTACTTC; CDR3aa: CASSLRAGTVYEQYF; abundance: few; j_gene: TRBJ2-7; v_gene: TRBV7-7; d_gene: TRBD1
CDR3nt: TGCGCCAGCAGCCGGGGACAGGGATTAGCTGGGGCCAACGTCCTGACTTTC; CDR3aa: CASSRGQGLAGANVLTF; abundance: -; j_gene: TRBJ2-6; v_gene: TRBV5-1; d_gene: TRBD1
CDR3nt: TGTGCCAGCAGTTCTAGGACAGAGGGCTATGGCTACACCTTC; CDR3aa: CASSSRTEGYGYTF; abundance: -; j_gene: TRBJ1-2; v_gene: TRBV27; d_gene: -
CDR3nt: TGCAGCGCCACTGGGCGCCCCGCTGAAGCTTTCTTT; CDR3aa: CSATGRPAEAFF; abundance: -; j_gene: TRBJ1-1; v_gene: TRBV29-1; d_gene: -
CDR3nt: TGTGCCAGCAGCTTAACTGAAGCTAGCACAGATACGCAGTATTTT; CDR3aa: CASSLTEASTDTQYF; abundance: -; j_gene: TRBJ2-3; v_gene: TRBV7-3; d_gene: -
CDR3nt: TGCGCCAGCAGCCTCGATGGGGAGAGGAATGAAAAACTGTTTTTT; CDR3aa: CASSLDGERNEKLFF; abundance: -; j_gene: TRBJ1-4; v_gene: TRBV5-1; d_gene: -
CDR3nt: TGTGCCAGTAGTTTCAACCGGGACAGAGGGCCCCTTTCATTC; CDR3aa: CASSFNRDRGPLSF; abundance: -; j_gene: TRBJ1-2; v_gene: TRBV19; d_gene: TRBD1
CDR3nt: TGTGCCAGCAGCGTAGAGGGGGGGGACCTCACAGATACGCAGTATTTT; CDR3aa: CASSVEGGDLTDTQYF; abundance: -; j_gene: TRBJ2-3; v_gene: TRBV9; d_gene: -
CDR3nt: TGTGCCAGCAGCTTAGCGCAGGACAGGGCTTACGAGCAGTACTTC; CDR3aa: CASSLAQDRAYEQYF; abundance: -; j_gene: TRBJ2-7; v_gene: TRBV11-1; d_gene: TRBD1
CDR3nt: TGTGCCAGCAGTGAGGACAGCCGGGGTGGCTACACCTTC; CDR3aa: CASSEDSRGGYTF; abundance: -; j_gene: TRBJ1-2; v_gene: TRBV27; d_gene: -
CDR3nt: TGTGCCAGCAGCCCGGGTGGGTCCTCCACTGAAGCTTTCTTT; CDR3aa: CASSPGGSSTEAFF; abundance: -; j_gene: TRBJ1-1; v_gene: TRBV7-3; d_gene: -
CDR3nt: TGTGCCAGCAGCTTCAGAGGGACTAGCGAAAACACAGATACGCAGTATTTT; CDR3aa: CASSFRGTSENTDTQYF; abundance: -; j_gene: TRBJ2-3; v_gene: TRBV11-2; d_gene: TRBD2
CDR3nt: TGTGCCAGCTCAATCTTAGCGGGATCCCTGAAAGATACGCAGTATTTT; CDR3aa: CASSILAGSLKDTQYF; abundance: -; j_gene: TRBJ2-3; v_gene: TRBV18; d_gene: TRBD2
CDR3nt: TGTGCCTGGAGTGTCGGGACAGGTTTCGGCCAGCCCCAGCATTTT; CDR3aa: CAWSVGTGFGQPQHF; abundance: -; j_gene: TRBJ1-5; v_gene: TRBV30; d_gene: TRBD1